Listed here are 26 T cell receptor beta chains from one sample, sequenced in a study of shared clonotypes between healthy human individuals. CD45RO-negative, CCR7-positively selected cells formed the naive CD8 fraction, excluding terminally differentiated effector memory CD45RA+ cells. The method was immunoSEQ multiplex PCR; TCRdb's version includes in-frame clones alone and lacks a portion of them. The sample includes roughly 850,000 clones, about 97% of them seen just once. Sequenced input: naive CD8+ T cells sorted from blood. These receptors came from a man younger than 40 in good health.

The rearrangement joins TRBV29-1 to TRBJ1-3; D unclear. CDR1 and CDR2 (germline): SQVTM, ANQGSEA. CDR3 length: 13 amino acids. V lost 4 bases, J lost 0 bases, and 7 bases lay in between. The CDR3, as DNA: TGCAGCGTTGGGTCAAACTCTGGAAACACCATATATTTT. This encodes CSVGSNSGNTIYF. The full variable domain, with the rest looked up from reference TRBV29-1 and TRBJ1-3, is SAVISQKPSRDICQRGTSLTIQCQVDSQVTMMFWYRQQPGQSLTLIATANQGSEATYESGFVIDKFPISRPNLTFSTLTVSNMSPEDSSIYLCSVGSNSGNTIYFGEGSWLTVV.

The chain is built from TRBV7-9 and TRBJ2-2; the D gene is possibly TRBD1 (6 bases). V gave up 5 bases and J gave up 3 bases, with 13 bases separating them. Germline V lookup: CDR1 SEHNR, CDR2 FQNEAQ (reference sequence). The CDR3 totals 15 residues. DNA for the CDR3: TGTGCCAGCAGCCTCCTAAAGGGGGACACCGGGGAGCTGTTTTTT. Translation gives CASSLLKGDTGELFF.

V is TRBV7-9 and J is TRBJ2-3; 7 nucleotides agree with TRBD1. The CDR3 consists of 19 residues. The trim removed 7 bases at V and 1 base at J, leaving 20 bases unmatched. Germline assignment: CDR1 SEHNR and CDR2 FQNEAQ (reference sequence). In DNA form, the CDR3 reads TGTGCCAGCACCTCCTTTGACAGGGATTTTGGATTCCGCACAGATACGCAGTATTTT. It yields the protein CASTSFDRDFGFRTDTQYF.

This sequence joins TRBV28 and TRBJ2-7; the D is unclear. Germline CDR1 reads MDHEN; CDR2 reads SYDVKM. The V gene lost 6 bases and the J gene lost 6 bases, with 27 bases spanning the gap. The CDR3 extends over 17 amino acids. CDR3 in DNA: TGTGCCAGCAGCCCCCACCAGAAGGGCCGGTTGAGGACCGAGCAGTACTTC. Encoded protein: CASSPHQKGRLRTEQYF. Together with reference TRBV28 and TRBJ2-7, the CDR3 gives the full variable domain: DVKVTQSSRYLVKRTGEKVFLECVQDMDHENMFWYRQDPGLGLRLIYFSYDVKMKEKGDIPEGYSVSREKKERFSLILESASTNQTSMYLCASSPHQKGRLRTEQYFGPGTRLTVT.

As to this clone: Sequence at one end of the junction differs from germline and may be a read error. The J gene is TRBJ2-2, the V gene TRBV10-2; either TRBD1 or TRBD2 may supply D (5 bases each). CDR1 and CDR2 from the germline V gene are WSHSY and SAAADI. This CDR3 is 16 amino acids long. The CDR3: CASSVVFGTNAGELFF. Here the CDR3 DNA reads TGCGCCAGCAGTGTAGTTTTCGGGACGAACGCCGGGGAGCTGTTTTTT.

The CDR3 protein is CASSLDPGGQPQHF. CDR3 sequence (DNA): TGTGCCAGCAGCTTAGACCCGGGTGGTCAGCCCCAGCATTTT. The gene calls are TRBV7-2 and TRBJ1-5; no clear D gene. From germline, CDR1 is SGHTA and CDR2 FQGNSA. Trimming removed 1 base from V and 6 bases from J, with 10 bases in between. The CDR3 totals 14 residues.

This clone was detected once. The gene calls are TRBV29-1 and TRBJ2-7; no clear D. This CDR3 has 13 amino acids. Germline assignment: CDR1 SQVTM and CDR2 ANQGSEA. V lost 4 bases to trimming and J lost 4 bases, with 14 bases between them. CDR3 protein: CSVADLPPYEQYF. CDR3 nucleotide sequence: TGCAGCGTTGCCGACCTACCCCCTTACGAGCAGTACTTC.

A single count supports this clone. V and J are TRBV12-5 and TRBJ1-3; D call uncertain. The germline CDR1 and CDR2 sequences are LGHNT and FRNRAP. Trimming removed 2 bases from V and 8 bases from J, with 4 bases in between. The CDR3 is 11 residues long. CDR3 protein: CASGLSDTIYF. The CDR3, as DNA: TGTGCTAGTGGTTTGAGTGACACCATATATTTT.

The genes are TRBV10-3 and TRBJ2-7; D uncertain. The germline V gene has CDR1 ENHRY and CDR2 SYGVKD. The V gene lost 0 bases and the J gene lost 1 base, with 10 bases spanning the gap. The CDR3 spans 15 residues. CDR3 DNA: TGTGCCATCAGTGAGTCGGGCTCGCGGTCCTACGAGCAGTACTTC. Translating gives CAISESGSRSYEQYF.

This clone was seen a single time. The chain links TRBV7-9 to TRBJ2-7; D perhaps matches TRBD1 (6 bases). Trimming shortened V by 4 bases and J by 5 bases, and 12 bases separated the two germline ends. In germline, CDR1 is SEHNR, CDR2 FQNEAQ (reference sequence). This CDR3 has 13 residues. In DNA form, the CDR3 reads TGTGCCAGCAGCTGGCAGGGGATCAACGAGCAGTACTTC. It translates to CASSWQGINEQYF.

The chain couples TRBV19 to TRBJ1-5; D might be TRBD1 (6 bases). This CDR3 has 15 residues. Trimming shortened V by 8 bases and J by 2 bases, and 16 bases separated the two germline ends. CDR1 is LNHDA, CDR2 SQIVND, per germline (reference sequence). The CDR3 protein is CASEIGGAGNQPQHF. The CDR3 DNA reads TGTGCCAGTGAAATCGGGGGGGCGGGCAATCAGCCCCAGCATTTT.

The genes are TRBV15 and TRBJ2-7, with D possibly matching TRBD2 (6 bases). The V and J ends lost 0 bases and 0 bases respectively, with 9 bases between them. The CDR3 contains 15 residues. Germline CDR1 LNHNV, CDR2 YYDKDF (reference sequence). The CDR3 protein is CATSRDSGSSYEQYF. As DNA, the CDR3 is TGTGCCACCAGCAGAGATTCCGGGAGCTCCTACGAGCAGTACTTC.

The chain employs TRBV27 and TRBJ2-6; D gene ambiguous. V was trimmed by 4 bases and J by 0 bases, leaving 7 bases between them. This CDR3 contains 15 residues. The germline V gene has CDR1 MNHEY and CDR2 SMNVEV (reference sequence). The CDR3 DNA follows: TGTGCCAGCAGTTATACCGACTCTGGGGCCAACGTCCTGACTTTC. As protein: CASSYTDSGANVLTF.

Comment on this clone: The same CDR3 arises from other DNA sequences in this sample as well. The genes are TRBV7-9 and TRBJ1-4, with 7 nucleotides matching TRBD1. CDR1 SEHNR and CDR2 FQNEAQ come from the germline V gene (reference sequence). The CDR3 has 16 residues. Unmatched junction bases numbered 11, after V lost 5 bases and J lost 5 bases. DNA for the CDR3: TGTGCCAGCAGCCCCCGGGAAGGCAGGGGGAATGAAAAACTGTTTTTT. Translation gives CASSPREGRGNEKLFF.

The rearrangement uses TRBV9 and TRBJ2-6; TRBD1 or TRBD2 may be the D gene (5 bases each). This CDR3 has 19 amino acids. Germline V gives CDR1 SGDLS, CDR2 YYNGEE. Trimming removed 6 bases at V and 0 bases at J, with 22 bases between. The chain's CDR3 is CASTSNRGTRSSGANVLTF. CDR3 bases: TGTGCCAGCACTTCCAACCGGGGCACGAGAAGCTCTGGGGCCAACGTCCTGACTTTC.

This clone was counted once. This chain connects TRBV14 to TRBJ2-7; D is perhaps TRBD1 (5 bases). V was trimmed by 1 base and J by 0 bases, leaving 10 bases between them. Germline assignment: CDR1 SGHDN and CDR2 FVKESK. The CDR3 spans 15 residues. CDR3 in amino acids: CASSQVYRRSYEQYF. The CDR3 DNA reads TGTGCCAGCAGCCAAGTCTACAGGCGCTCCTACGAGCAGTACTTC.

CDR3 sequence: CASSPRGDYEQYF. The CDR3 DNA reads as TGTGCCAGCAGCCCAAGGGGGGACTACGAGCAGTACTTC. This chain links TRBV11-3 with TRBJ2-7; D might be TRBD1 or TRBD2, each matching 6 bases. The germline V gene has CDR1 SGHNT and CDR2 YENEEA. The V end lost 5 bases, the J end lost 3 bases, and 11 bases lay between the germline ends. The CDR3 totals 13 residues.

This clone was detected only once. V and J are TRBV28 and TRBJ1-3; possible D gene TRBD1, 5 bases. V was shortened by 3 bases and J by 2 bases, with 14 bases between the two germline ends. This CDR3 has 16 amino acids. Germline CDR1 MDHEN, CDR2 SYDVKM. The CDR3 DNA reads TGTGCCAGCAGTTTTCCAGGGACGGAAACTGGAAACACCATATATTTT. Amino acid sequence: CASSFPGTETGNTIYF.

CDR3 protein: CASSVVVGGEQFF. CDR3 sequence (DNA): TGTGCCAGCAGCGTAGTTGTGGGAGGTGAGCAGTTCTTC. The V and J genes are TRBV9 and TRBJ2-1, with D possibly matching TRBD2 (6 bases). CDR1 is SGDLS, CDR2 YYNGEE, per germline. The CDR3 loop spans 13 amino acids. V lost 0 bases, J lost 9 bases, and 10 bases lay in between.

This chain joins TRBV9 and TRBJ2-2; 7 bases match TRBD1. Unmatched junction bases numbered 6, after V lost 3 bases and J lost 4 bases. Germline V gene lookup returns CDR1 SGDLS and CDR2 YYNGEE. The CDR3 totals 15 residues. The CDR3 DNA is TGTGCCAGCAGCGCTTCTGCAGGGGGCACCGGGGAGCTGTTTTTT. Its translation is CASSASAGGTGELFF.

The DNA for the CDR3 is TGTGCCAGCAGACCGACGGGAGGAACAGATACGCAGTATTTT. It specifies CASRPTGGTDTQYF. V gene TRBV2 combines with J gene TRBJ2-3; 7 positions match TRBD2. The CDR3 spans 14 residues. Trimming removed 6 bases from V and 3 bases from J; junction bases left unmatched: 6. The germline V gene encodes CDR1 SNHLY and CDR2 FYNNEI.

CDR3 sequence: CASSLFHARGIYEQYF. Written as DNA, the CDR3 is TGTGCCAGCAGCTTATTCCACGCCAGGGGGATCTACGAGCAGTACTTC. The chain couples TRBV7-9 to TRBJ2-7; 7 positions agree with TRBD1. This CDR3 is built from 16 residues. From germline, CDR1 is SEHNR and CDR2 FQNEAQ (reference sequence). The trim removed 2 bases at V and 3 bases at J, leaving 10 bases unmatched.

The J gene is TRBJ2-5, the V gene TRBV7-9, with D possibly being TRBD2 (5 bases). Germline CDR1 reads SEHNR; CDR2 reads FQNEAQ (reference sequence). This CDR3 is 14 amino acids long. Between the trimmed V and J ends, which lost 2 bases and 1 base, there was a span of 8 bases. The CDR3 loop is CASSLSGTQETQYF. Here the CDR3 DNA reads TGTGCCAGCAGCTTAAGCGGCACCCAAGAGACCCAGTACTTC.

Points on this clone: The sample holds other DNA sequences that translate to the same CDR3. This chain connects TRBV7-9 to TRBJ2-7; D is possibly TRBD1 (6 bases). In germline, CDR1 is SEHNR, CDR2 FQNEAQ (reference sequence). The V end was cut by 5 bases, the J end by 2 bases, with 10 bases between. This CDR3 spans 13 amino acids. CDR3 sequence: CASSPRQAYEQYF. CDR3 nucleotides: TGTGCCAGCAGCCCCCGACAGGCCTACGAGCAGTACTTC.

The V call is TRBV27, the J call TRBJ1-5; TRBD1 agrees at 7 bases. Losses at the gene ends were 4 bases for V and 0 bases for J; bases not matched to a gene: 3. The length of the CDR3 is 15 residues. Germline lookup yields CDR1 MNHEY and CDR2 SMNVEV (reference sequence). CDR3 region: CASSSRDSSNQPQHF. The CDR3 nucleotides are TGTGCCAGCAGTTCGCGGGACAGTAGCAATCAGCCCCAGCATTTT.

V gene TRBV7-9 combines with J gene TRBJ1-4; D is ambiguous. From germline, CDR1 is SEHNR and CDR2 FQNEAQ (reference sequence). Trimming removed 6 bases from V and 0 bases from J, with 11 bases in between. This CDR3 spans 15 amino acids. The CDR3 DNA sequence: TGTGCCAGCAGGATGGAGGGAACAACTAATGAAAAACTGTTTTTT. Protein: CASRMEGTTNEKLFF.